This TCR beta chain originates from a study of radiotherapy plus CTLA-4 blockade in lung cancer. Study-wide background: Among all patients, approximately 17% showed objective responses, while 30% to 40% had disease control. Points from the study as a whole: In blood, early T cell clone dynamics reportedly predicted response best, together with interferon-beta. Radiotherapy was combined with ipilimumab, and tumor-derived TCR clones then expanded in blood.

In regard to this clone: No antigen is known for it.

Measured with immunoSEQ multiplex PCR; TCRdb has only the in-frame clones, and not every one. The table has about 85,000 clones, 70% to 90% seen once. V was pared by 2 bases and J by 4 bases, with 11 bases between. The CDR3 is made up of 15 amino acids. Germline CDR1 reads MNHEY; CDR2 reads SVGAGI. The starting material was peripheral blood, obtained from a patient treated with radiotherapy plus ipilimumab. The source of this sequence is a human donor with non-small cell lung cancer who had a partial response to radiotherapy plus ipilimumab. The genes are TRBV6-5 and TRBJ1-4, with a tentative D call TRBD1 (5 bases). CDR3 coding DNA: TGTGCCAGCAGTTACGGGGGGGGGTTTAATGAAAAACTGTTTTTT. It is translated as CASSYGGGFNEKLFF.